The 16 T cell receptor beta chains below were found in one sample sequenced in a study of tissue T cells after allogeneic stem cell transplantation. Time point described: mouse harvest day 14 after allogeneic transplant. Each mouse received 10^7 T-cell-depleted marrow cells plus 10^6 splenic CD5+ T cells by tail vein. The method was immunoSEQ multiplex PCR; TCRdb's version includes in-frame clones alone and lacks a portion of them. The table lists fewer than 9,000 clones, less than 45% of them singletons. The sample consisted of skin. The receptors were gathered from a female BALB/c mouse given C57BL/6 T cells with graft-versus-host disease after an allogeneic hematopoietic cell transplant.

A note on this clone: Gene names refer to mouse genes. The read terminates 1 residue ahead of where the CDR3 ends, so the germline J gene completes it. Other DNA sequences in this sample translate to the same CDR3. J is TRBJ2-5 and V is TRBV23; the table's D call of TRBD2 was not tested on the DNA. Germline CDR1 and CDR2: KGHTA and FQNQQP. The CDR3 is 14 residues long. The CDR3: CSSSRTGGQDTQYF. The CDR3 DNA, read in part, is TGCTCCAGCAGTCGGACTGGGGGTCAAGACACCCAGTAC.

Judged by abundance, this clone is medium-sized. Mouse gene names and germline throughout. The DNA ends 1 residue before the CDR3 does, and the rest of the CDR3 is filled in from the germline J gene. This chain links TRBV26 with TRBJ1-4; 9 positions match TRBD1. Unmatched junction bases numbered 7, after V lost 6 bases and J lost 5 bases. CDR1 and CDR2 (germline): KGHPV, FQNQEV (reference sequence). There are 15 residues in the CDR3. CDR3 sequence reads: CASSRRDRVNERLFF. CDR3 bases read: TGTGCCAGCAGCCGCCGGGACAGGGTGAACGAAAGATTATTT.

For this clone: Germline and genes: mouse. CDR3 sequence reads: CASSLDGYNSPLYF. Partial CDR3 DNA: TGTGCCAGCAGCTTGGACGGATATAATTCGCCCCTCTAC. V gene TRBV4 combines with J gene TRBJ1-6, with D unresolved. From the germline J gene comes the end of the CDR3, since the read stops 1 residue before it. TRBJ1-6 has ORF status, its function being uncertain. Germline CDR1 LGHDT, CDR2 YNNKQL (reference sequence). V was cut by 4 bases and J by 4 bases, with 8 bases left in between. This CDR3 is 14 amino acids long.

About this clone itself: The gene names given are mouse names. The CDR3 end falls 1 residue outside the read, so it is completed with the germline J gene. V is TRBV23 and J is TRBJ2-2. This CDR3 region has 14 residues. CDR1 is KGHTA and CDR2 is FQNQQP in the germline V gene. CDR3 region: CSSSQGASTGQLYF. The part of the CDR3 DNA that was read is TGCTCCAGCAGTCAGGGGGCGAGCACCGGGCAGCTCTAC.

With regard to this clone: Germline and genes: mouse. The CDR3 is cut off 1 residue early in the read; its end comes from the germline J gene. The chain is built from TRBV23 and TRBJ2-4. The CDR3 is made up of 12 amino acids. The germline V gene encodes CDR1 KGHTA and CDR2 FQNQQP. The covered CDR3 bases are TGCTCCAGCAGTCAAGGGGAAAACACCTTGTAC. It translates to CSSSQGENTLY. The entire CDR3 is CSSSQGENTLYF.

Points on this clone: Mouse germline and gene names are used. Coverage ceases 1 residue before the CDR3 finishes, and the germline J gene fills in the end. The chain couples TRBV1 to TRBJ1-6; no definite D call. TRBJ1-6 is noted as an ORF with a role that remains uncertain. Germline CDR1 is NSQYPW and CDR2 is LRSPGD (reference sequence). The V end lost 4 bases, the J end lost 0 bases, and 7 bases lay between the germline ends. CDR3 length: 15 residues. The CDR3 is CTCSEKYSYNSPLYF. The CDR3 DNA, read in part, is TGCACCTGCAGTGAGAAATATTCCTATAATTCGCCCCTCTAC.

With respect to this clone: Gene names denote mouse genes. The read ends 1 residue before the CDR3 terminus; that terminus is restored from the germline J gene. The rearrangement joins TRBV13-2 to TRBJ1-2; TRBD1 is a possible D gene (5 bases). This CDR3 is built from 15 residues. From germline, CDR1 is NNHNN and CDR2 SYGAGS (reference sequence). V lost 0 bases, J lost 0 bases, and 9 bases lay in between. Partial CDR3 DNA: TGTGCCAGCGGTGATGACGGACAAGCAAACTCCGACTACACC. Encoded protein: CASGDDGQANSDYT. The full CDR3 protein is CASGDDGQANSDYTF.

This clone was found a few times. The gene symbols are mouse symbols. The read halts 1 residue ahead of the CDR3 end, with the missing end drawn from the germline J gene. The rearrangement uses TRBV23 and TRBJ1-1; the tabulated D call, TRBD1, remains unverified against the DNA. Germline values: CDR1 KGHTA, CDR2 FQNQQP. This CDR3 is built from 15 residues. The CDR3 sequence is CSSSRDRGRGTEVFF. CDR3 DNA (partial): TGCTCCAGCAGCCGGGACAGGGGGCGAGGCACAGAAGTCTTC.

As concerns this clone: Each gene name is a mouse one. The CDR3 loop reads CASSRTGFAETLYF. The CDR3 bases that were read are TGTGCCAGCAGCAGGACAGGGTTTGCAGAAACGCTGTAT. J is TRBJ2-3 and V is TRBV3; TRBD1 agrees at 8 bases. The read terminates 1 residue before the CDR3 end, so the remaining end is supplied by the germline J gene. Germline V gene data show CDR1 as SNHLY and CDR2 as FYNGKV (reference sequence). The length of the CDR3 is 14 residues. The V gene end was trimmed by 5 bases and the J gene end by 2 bases; junction bases not matched to a gene: 3.

As regards this clone: Any gene name here is a mouse gene name. The read ends 1 residue early relative to the CDR3; the germline J gene fills the gap. The rearrangement links TRBV31 to TRBJ2-3; D may be TRBD1 or TRBD2 (5 bases each). Trimming took 0 bases from V and 1 from J, leaving 5 bases between them. The CDR3 is 13 amino acids. Looked up from germline, CDR1 is GKSSPN and CDR2 is SITVG. The CDR3 reads CAWSLGGAETLYF. The CDR3 bases that were read are TGTGCCTGGAGTCTGGGGGGTGCAGAAACGCTGTAT.

Notes on this clone: Each gene name is a mouse one. The read finishes 1 residue shy of the CDR3 end, and the germline J gene is used to complete it. At the DNA level, this CDR3 is encoded by other sequences in the same sample as well. The chain links TRBV3 to TRBJ1-2, with D uncertain. Germline V gives CDR1 SNHLY, CDR2 FYNGKV (reference sequence). Deletions cut 4 bases from V and 0 bases from J, with 6 bases between. This CDR3 is built from 13 residues. This CDR3 is CASSSHANSDYTF. The sequenced CDR3 bases are TGTGCCAGCAGCTCACATGCAAACTCCGACTACACC.

In this sample, this clone turned up once. Gene names are the mouse ones. The missing CDR3 end, 1 residue past where the read stops, is filled in from the germline J gene. The chain recombines TRBV3 with TRBJ2-7; D call uncertain. In germline, CDR1 is SNHLY, CDR2 FYNGKV (reference sequence). The V end lost 0 bases, the J end lost 7 bases, and 4 bases lay between the germline ends. There are 11 residues in the CDR3. Incomplete CDR3 DNA: TGTGCCAGCAGCTTAGCGGGAGAACAGTAC. This codes for CASSLAGEQY. In full, the CDR3 reads CASSLAGEQYF.

With respect to this clone: Gene and germline names: mouse. The read ends 1 residue early relative to the CDR3; the germline J gene fills the gap. The chain combines TRBV3 with TRBJ2-1, with D possibly being TRBD1 (6 bases). The CDR3 is 14 residues long. Between the trimmed V and J ends, which lost 6 bases and 1 base, there was a span of 10 bases. Germline-derived CDR1 and CDR2 are SNHLY and FYNGKV (reference sequence). The CDR3 DNA, read in part, is TGTGCCAGCAGGCCGGGACAAAACTATGCTGAGCAGTTC. As protein: CASRPGQNYAEQF. The entire CDR3 is CASRPGQNYAEQFF.

Comment on this clone: The listed genes are named as in mouse. The observed sequence ends 1 residue before the CDR3 terminus, with the missing tail filled in from the germline J gene. The chain uses TRBV3 and TRBJ1-2; D remains ambiguous. Between the trimmed V and J ends, which lost 4 bases and 2 bases, there was a span of 5 bases. CDR1 and CDR2 from the germline V gene are SNHLY and FYNGKV (reference sequence). The CDR3 runs 12 residues. The part of the CDR3 DNA that was read is TGTGCCAGCAGCTCACATAACTCCGACTACACC. Residues: CASSSHNSDYT. The CDR3 in its entirety is CASSSHNSDYTF.

On this clone itself: Mouse gene names apply. The sequenced fragment ends 1 residue before the CDR3 boundary, so the rest is inferred from the germline J gene. The rearrangement links TRBV5 to TRBJ2-5; 7 bases match TRBD1. Germline CDR1 reads LGHNA; CDR2 reads YNLKQL (reference sequence). The ends lost 2 bases at V and 1 base at J; junction bases unmatched: 0. The CDR3 totals 14 residues. The chain's CDR3 is CASSQQGDQDTQYF. CDR3 DNA, as far as it was read: TGTGCCAGCAGCCAACAGGGGGACCAAGACACCCAGTAC.

Worth noting for this clone: These gene names are mouse names. The read terminates 1 residue ahead of where the CDR3 ends, so the germline J gene completes it. The V call is TRBV15, the J call TRBJ2-5; possible D gene TRBD2, 6 bases. V dropped 1 base and J dropped 2 bases, with 7 bases sitting between them. The germline CDR1 and CDR2 sequences are SGHND and FRSKSL. This CDR3 comprises 14 residues. Partial CDR3 DNA: TGTGCCAGCAGTTTAGGGGGGGTCCAAGACACCCAGTAC. This codes for CASSLGGVQDTQY. The whole CDR3 is CASSLGGVQDTQYF.